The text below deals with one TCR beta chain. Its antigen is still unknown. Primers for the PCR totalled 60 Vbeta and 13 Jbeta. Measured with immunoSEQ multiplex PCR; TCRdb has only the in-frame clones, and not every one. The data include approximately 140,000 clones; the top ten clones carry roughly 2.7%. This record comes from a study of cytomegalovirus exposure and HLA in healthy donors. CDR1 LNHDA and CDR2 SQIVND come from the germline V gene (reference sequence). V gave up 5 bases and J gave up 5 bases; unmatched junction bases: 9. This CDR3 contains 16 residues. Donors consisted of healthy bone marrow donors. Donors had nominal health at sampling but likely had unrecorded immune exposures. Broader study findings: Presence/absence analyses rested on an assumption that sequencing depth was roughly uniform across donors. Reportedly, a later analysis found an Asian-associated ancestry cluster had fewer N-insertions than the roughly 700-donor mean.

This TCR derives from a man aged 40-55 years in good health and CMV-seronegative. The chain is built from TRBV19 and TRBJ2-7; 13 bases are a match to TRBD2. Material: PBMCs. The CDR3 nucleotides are TGTGCCAGTAGTCCGGGACTAGCGGGGCCCCTGGACGAGCAGTACTTC. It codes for CASSPGLAGPLDEQYF.